The rows below give T cell receptor beta chains drawn from one sample of a study of blood T cell repertoires in COVID-19. The method was immunoSEQ multiplex PCR; TCRdb's version includes in-frame clones alone and lacks a portion of them. The sample gives about 23,000 clones, 88% of which show up once; approximately 23% is in the top ten. Sequencing was performed on peripheral blood. Receptor source: a man in his sixties or seventies in a cohort sampled during active COVID-19. Both conserved end residues are part of each CDR3. A D gene is named only where the DNA matches it firmly. Where a row states a size, it is once, few, many or the class of an expanded clone; other rows omit it.

D: -
J: TRBJ1-2
V: TRBV7-2
size: -
DNA: TGTGCCAGCAGCCCTACCCCGACAGGTTCTGGCTACACCTTC
CDR3: CASSPTPTGSGYTF

D: -
J: TRBJ1-3
V: TRBV15
size: -
DNA: TGTGCCACCAGCAGGGCAATCGGACAGCAACTCTCTGGAAACACCATATATTTT
CDR3: CATSRAIGQQLSGNTIYF

D: -
J: TRBJ2-1
V: TRBV24-1
size: -
DNA: TGTGCCACCGACCGGGACCCCAGCGGGAATGAGCAGTTCTTC
CDR3: CATDRDPSGNEQFF

D: -
J: TRBJ2-5
V: TRBV6-2/TRBV6-3
size: -
DNA: TGTGCCAGCAGTATGAGCGGAACCCCGAAGACCCAGTACTTC
CDR3: CASSMSGTPKTQYF

D: TRBD1
J: TRBJ2-7
V: TRBV28
size: -
DNA: TGTGCCAGCAGTTTAAGTCAGGGGGCAGGCGAGCAGTACTTC
CDR3: CASSLSQGAGEQYF

D: TRBD2
J: TRBJ2-2
V: TRBV9
size: -
DNA: TGTGCCAGCAGCGTAAGCCTAGCGGGCGGAGGGACGAACACCGGGGAGCTGTTTTTT
CDR3: CASSVSLAGGGTNTGELFF

D: TRBD1
J: TRBJ1-1
V: TRBV7-9
size: -
DNA: TGTGCCAGCAGCTTTGGACAGGGTACGAACACTGAAGCTTTCTTT
CDR3: CASSFGQGTNTEAFF

D: TRBD1
J: TRBJ2-7
V: TRBV29-1
size: -
DNA: TGCAGCGTTGAAGGGGAGCAGGGGGCTCTCTACGAGCAGTACTTC
CDR3: CSVEGEQGALYEQYF

D: -
J: TRBJ1-6
V: TRBV28
size: once
DNA: TGTGCCAGCCGGGGGGCGCCCTATAATTCACCCCTCCACTTT
CDR3: CASRGAPYNSPLHF

D: -
J: TRBJ1-2
V: TRBV2
size: -
DNA: TGTGCCAGCAGTGAAGTGTCAGGGGATTATGGCTACACCTTC
CDR3: CASSEVSGDYGYTF

D: TRBD1
J: TRBJ2-7
V: TRBV10-3
size: -
DNA: TGTGCCATCGCCAGGACAGGGGACTCCTACGAGCAGTACTTC
CDR3: CAIARTGDSYEQYF

D: TRBD2
J: TRBJ2-5
V: TRBV6-2/TRBV6-3
size: -
DNA: TGTGCCAGCAGTTACTCAATTCCGGGACTAGCGGGAGGCACGAGTTTCCAGTACTTC
CDR3: CASSYSIPGLAGGTSFQYF

D: -
J: TRBJ2-3
V: TRBV7-2
size: -
DNA: TGTGCCAGCAGCTTAGCAGCAGGGGTGGCAGATACGCAGTATTTT
CDR3: CASSLAAGVADTQYF

D: TRBD2
J: TRBJ2-7
V: TRBV5-4
size: -
DNA: TGTGCCAGCAGCACCCGCGGCGCTAGCGGGAGGAGCTCCTACGAGCAGTACTTC
CDR3: CASSTRGASGRSSYEQYF

D: TRBD1
J: TRBJ1-1
V: TRBV6-6
size: -
DNA: TGTGCCAGCACTAACAGGGGTACTGAAGCTTTCTTT
CDR3: CASTNRGTEAFF

D: -
J: TRBJ1-2
V: TRBV2
size: -
DNA: TGTGCCAGCAGTCCACAGGGAGACTATGGCTACACCTTC
CDR3: CASSPQGDYGYTF

D: TRBD1
J: TRBJ1-5
V: TRBV6-6
size: -
DNA: TGTGCCAGCAGTCGACAGGGGGCCACTAGCAATCAGCCCCAGCATTTT
CDR3: CASSRQGATSNQPQHF

D: -
J: TRBJ2-1
V: TRBV7-2
size: -
DNA: TGTGCCAGCAGTCTTACTAATCAGAGCCCCAGTCAGTTCTTC
CDR3: CASSLTNQSPSQFF

D: -
J: TRBJ1-6
V: TRBV3-1/TRBV3-2
size: -
DNA: TGTGCCAGCAGCCAGTCTAGGGGATTGGGGTCACCCCTCCACTTT
CDR3: CASSQSRGLGSPLHF

D: TRBD1
J: TRBJ2-7
V: TRBV28
size: -
DNA: TGTGCCACCAGGGGGTACAGGGGAGCCTACGAGCAGTACTTC
CDR3: CATRGYRGAYEQYF

D: TRBD2
J: TRBJ2-1
V: TRBV7-8
size: -
DNA: TGTGCCAGCAGGGGGGAGGGACTAGCGGGGACCAGAAGCTCCTACAATGAGCAGTTCTTC
CDR3: CASRGEGLAGTRSSYNEQFF

D: -
J: TRBJ1-6
V: TRBV7-3
size: -
DNA: TGTGCCAGCAGCCTAGGGGGTCTGGGGCGTTCACCCCTCCACTTT
CDR3: CASSLGGLGRSPLHF

D: -
J: TRBJ2-1
V: TRBV6-5
size: -
DNA: TGTGCCAGCAGGCCCAGGGCTTCGAACGGGAATGAGCAGTTCTTC
CDR3: CASRPRASNGNEQFF

D: -
J: TRBJ1-5
V: TRBV19
size: -
DNA: TGTGCCAGTAGTCCTTGGGGGGGGCAGCCCCAGCATTTT
CDR3: CASSPWGGQPQHF

D: -
J: TRBJ1-2
V: TRBV27
size: -
DNA: TGTGCCAGCAGTTTGAAAGGGGCGAGCTATGGCTACACCTTC
CDR3: CASSLKGASYGYTF

D: -
J: TRBJ1-2
V: TRBV10-3
size: -
DNA: TGTGCCATCAGTGAGTCCCTAGGGGTCGGTAACTATGGCTACACCTTC
CDR3: CAISESLGVGNYGYTF

D: -
J: TRBJ1-5
V: TRBV6-2/TRBV6-3
size: -
DNA: TGTGCCAGCAGTTACGGGGAGGGCAGGAGGAGCAATCAGCCCCAGCATTTT
CDR3: CASSYGEGRRSNQPQHF

D: -
J: TRBJ2-5
V: TRBV12-2
size: -
DNA: TGTGCAAGTCGCTTGGGACTAGCGGGAGGAGAGACCCAGTACTTC
CDR3: CASRLGLAGGETQYF

D: TRBD2
J: TRBJ2-5
V: TRBV5-6
size: -
DNA: TGTGCCAGCAGCAGCGGGACCGGCGAGACCCAGTACTTC
CDR3: CASSSGTGETQYF

D: -
J: TRBJ2-1
V: TRBV9
size: few
DNA: TGTGCCAGCAGCGTCAAGACTAGCTCCTACAATGAGCAGTTCTTC
CDR3: CASSVKTSSYNEQFF

D: TRBD2
J: TRBJ2-1
V: TRBV6-6
size: -
DNA: TGTGCCAGCTGTAGCGGGAGGGATTCCTACAATGAGCAGTTCTTC
CDR3: CASCSGRDSYNEQFF

D: TRBD2
J: TRBJ2-1
V: TRBV6-2/TRBV6-3
size: -
DNA: TGTGCCAGCAGTTCACCGGGACTAGGGCAATATGAGCAGTTCTTC
CDR3: CASSSPGLGQYEQFF

D: TRBD1
J: TRBJ1-5
V: TRBV2
size: -
DNA: TGTGCCAGCGAAAGGACAGGGTTCCTATATAGCAATCAGCCCCAGCATTTT
CDR3: CASERTGFLYSNQPQHF

D: -
J: TRBJ2-4
V: TRBV5-1
size: -
DNA: TGCGCCAGCAGCTCCCGGACTAAAAACATTCAGTACTTC
CDR3: CASSSRTKNIQYF

D: TRBD1
J: TRBJ2-3
V: TRBV7-7
size: -
DNA: TGTGCTAGCAGCTCGTCGACAGGGGGGACCACAGATACGCAGTATTTT
CDR3: CASSSSTGGTTDTQYF

D: -
J: TRBJ2-2
V: TRBV3-1/TRBV3-2
size: -
DNA: TGTGCCAGCAGCCAAATCGGTACCGGGGAGCTGTTTTTT
CDR3: CASSQIGTGELFF

D: TRBD1
J: TRBJ1-2
V: TRBV3-1/TRBV3-2
size: -
DNA: TGTGCCAGCAGCCACCTTCTACTTGGACAGGTCCCGCCGAAAGTTGAGGGCTACTATGGCTACACCTTC
CDR3: CASSHLLLGQVPPKVEGYYGYTF

D: TRBD2
J: TRBJ2-1
V: TRBV19
size: once
DNA: TGTGCCAGTACAAGGAGCGGGAGTTCGAATGAGCAGTTCTTC
CDR3: CASTRSGSSNEQFF

D: -
J: TRBJ1-5
V: TRBV5-1
size: -
DNA: TGCGCCAGCAGCTTGGGGGGGGGCTATCAGCCCCAGCATTTT
CDR3: CASSLGGGYQPQHF

D: TRBD2
J: TRBJ2-7
V: TRBV28
size: -
DNA: TGTGCCAGCAGTTCCCACTCTAGCGGGATACCGCAGTACTTC
CDR3: CASSSHSSGIPQYF

D: -
J: TRBJ2-5
V: TRBV19
size: -
DNA: TGTGCCAGTAGTATGTACCAGGGGGGTGCCCAGTACTTC
CDR3: CASSMYQGGAQYF

D: TRBD1
J: TRBJ1-5
V: TRBV3-1/TRBV3-2
size: -
DNA: TGTGCCAGCAGCCTTGGGACAGGGGGCTTTCAGCCCCAGCATTTT
CDR3: CASSLGTGGFQPQHF

D: TRBD1
J: TRBJ1-1
V: TRBV2
size: -
DNA: TGTGCCAGCAGCAGGGGGACAGGGATTTACACTGAAGCTTTCTTT
CDR3: CASSRGTGIYTEAFF

D: TRBD1
J: TRBJ1-3
V: TRBV5-6
size: -
DNA: TGTGCCAGCAGCTCCCGGGACAGGGTTATATATTTT
CDR3: CASSSRDRVIYF

D: -
J: TRBJ1-1
V: TRBV28
size: -
DNA: TGTGCCAGCAATACACGGGGGGGTCGAACTGAAGCTTTCTTT
CDR3: CASNTRGGRTEAFF

D: TRBD1
J: TRBJ2-2
V: TRBV7-2
size: once
DNA: TGTGCCAGCAGCCAACAACAGGGGACCGGGGAGCTGTTTTTT
CDR3: CASSQQQGTGELFF

D: TRBD1
J: TRBJ1-3
V: TRBV7-2
size: few
DNA: TGTGCCAGCAGCTTACAGGGGGCCGCTGGAAACACCATATATTTT
CDR3: CASSLQGAAGNTIYF

D: -
J: TRBJ1-2
V: TRBV9
size: -
DNA: TGTGCCAGCAGCGCCATATTAGGGGTAGAGGACTATGGCTACACCTTC
CDR3: CASSAILGVEDYGYTF

D: TRBD1
J: TRBJ1-3
V: TRBV5-4
size: -
DNA: TGTGCCAGCAGCCGACAGGGTAATTCTGGAAACACCATATATTTT
CDR3: CASSRQGNSGNTIYF

D: TRBD2
J: TRBJ2-1
V: TRBV7-3
size: -
DNA: TGTGCCAGCAGCTTAACGTGGGCGGGAGGGTACAATGAGCAGTTCTTC
CDR3: CASSLTWAGGYNEQFF